The present entry profiles one T cell receptor (beta chain) with its context. As yet, its antigen is unknown. Separation from the roughly 690-subject first cohort characterized the roughly 120-subject validation cohort, to which the donors belonged. Profiled with immunoSEQ multiplex PCR; TCRdb holds only in-frame clones, not every one. There are approximately 170,000 clones in the sample; under 95% occur only once, and around 3% lies in the top ten. The entry originates in a study of cytomegalovirus exposure and HLA in healthy donors. Overall study findings and caveats: Within the 130 or so validation repertoires, first-cohort TCR clusters tended to co-occur, according to a later analysis. In vitro confirmation showed three CMV-associated chains to be CMV antigen specific.

This receptor was taken from a woman under 30 in good health and CMV-seropositive. The source material was PBMCs.

CDR3 nucleotides: TGTGCCAGCAGTGCGAGGGGGTCGGGTGGGGCCAACGTCCTGACTTTC. Translation: CASSARGSGGANVLTF. The chain combines TRBV2 with TRBJ2-6; D perhaps matches TRBD1 (6 bases). Per germline, CDR1 SNHLY and CDR2 FYNNEI. Trimming removed 4 bases from V and 3 bases from J, with 13 bases in between. The CDR3 covers 16 residues.